This record concerns one T cell receptor (beta chain) sequence. Its antigen remains unidentified. The conserved final phenylalanine or tryptophan is absent from the CDR3, which likely points to a read error. The study left out patients who had uncontrolled infection, other autoimmune disease, pregnancy or lactation. This sample is part of a study of T cells in Graves' hyperthyroidism and ophthalmopathy. About the research overall: Sampling of peripheral blood happened at initial diagnosis, prior to any treatment.

Study-level points and caveats: Before onset, by a median of approximately 6.2 months, the model predicted ophthalmopathy. By a 13 V-J model, ophthalmopathy was set apart from stable hyperthyroidism.

Amplified regions were TCR beta CDR3 sequences from RNA transcripts. The TCR CDR3 first-round RT-PCR relied on the HTBI primer set. TCRdb independently ran MiXCR on the multiplex PCR reads; one entry per CDR3 protein. The sample has hundreds of thousands of distinct CDR3 sequences, over 12% seen once. The germline V gene has CDR1 LGHNA and CDR2 YSLEER. This CDR3 spans 19 amino acids. With 1 base clipped from V and 0 bases from J, the junction kept 9 bases outside the gene matches. Specimen: blood. This sequence joins TRBV4-3 and TRBJ2-1; 10 nucleotides align to TRBD2. The receptor was isolated from a man aged 18 to 29 with Graves' ophthalmopathy. The CDR3: CASSQVVSSGGSSYNEQFS. As DNA, the CDR3 is TGCGCCAGCAGCCAAGTTGTCTCTAGCGGGGGTAGCTCCTACAATGAGCAGTTCTCC.